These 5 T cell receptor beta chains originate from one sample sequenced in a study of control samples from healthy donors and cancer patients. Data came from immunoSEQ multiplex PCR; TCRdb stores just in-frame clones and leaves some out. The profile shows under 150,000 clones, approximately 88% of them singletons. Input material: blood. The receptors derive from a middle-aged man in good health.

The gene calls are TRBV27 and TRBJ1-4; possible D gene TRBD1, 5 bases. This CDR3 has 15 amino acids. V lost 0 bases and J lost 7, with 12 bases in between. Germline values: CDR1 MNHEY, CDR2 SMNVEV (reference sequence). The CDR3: CASSLSLGRGEKLFF. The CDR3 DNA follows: TGTGCCAGCAGTTTATCACTGGGGCGGGGTGAAAAACTGTTTTTT.

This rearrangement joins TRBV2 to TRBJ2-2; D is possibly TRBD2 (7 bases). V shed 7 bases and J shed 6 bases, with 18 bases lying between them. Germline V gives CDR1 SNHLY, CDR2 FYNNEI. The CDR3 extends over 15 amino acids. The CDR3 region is CASKGDGGGAGELFF. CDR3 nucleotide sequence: TGTGCCAGCAAAGGGGATGGAGGGGGGGCCGGGGAGCTGTTTTTT.

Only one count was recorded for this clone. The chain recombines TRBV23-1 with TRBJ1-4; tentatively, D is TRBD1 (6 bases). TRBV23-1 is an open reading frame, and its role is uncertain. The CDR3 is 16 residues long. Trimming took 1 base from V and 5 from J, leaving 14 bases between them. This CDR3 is CASSQLMGGQNEKLFF. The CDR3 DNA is TGCGCCAGCAGTCAATTGATGGGGGGCCAGAATGAAAAACTGTTTTTT.

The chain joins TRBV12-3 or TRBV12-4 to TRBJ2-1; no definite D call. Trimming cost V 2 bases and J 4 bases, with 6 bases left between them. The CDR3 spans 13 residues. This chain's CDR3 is CASSLSVYNEQFF. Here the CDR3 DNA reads TGTGCCAGCAGTTTATCAGTGTACAATGAGCAGTTCTTC.

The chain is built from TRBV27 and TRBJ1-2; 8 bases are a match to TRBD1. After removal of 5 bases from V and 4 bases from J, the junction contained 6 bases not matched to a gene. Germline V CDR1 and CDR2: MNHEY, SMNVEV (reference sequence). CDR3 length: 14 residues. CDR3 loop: CASSGSGGGYGYTF. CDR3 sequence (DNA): TGTGCCAGCAGTGGGTCAGGGGGCGGCTATGGCTACACCTTC.